This T cell receptor beta chain was captured in a study of cytomegalovirus exposure and HLA in healthy donors. Study results and caveats: It was in a later analysis that TCR association rates were seen to vary by HLA locus, highest for DRB1 and lowest for HLA-C. TCR beta sequences reportedly predicted most subjects' HLA-A and HLA-B alleles accurately.

Whereas donors were nominally healthy upon sampling, unrecorded immune exposures were probable. As regards this clone: The antigen is undetermined.

Vbeta (60) and Jbeta (13) primers were used in the PCR. Per the study methods: Counted up in a later analysis, unique TCR beta chains came to 60 million to 95 million, with around 10 million shared. The table came from immunoSEQ multiplex PCR; TCRdb's copy has only in-frame clones and leaves some out. That table furnishes V, J and clone size, whereas the DNA furnished D and trimming. This sample carries approximately 68,000 clones, with roughly 8% going to the ten biggest clones. The origin of this receptor is a female donor in good health and CMV-seropositive. Material for sequencing was PBMCs.

CDR3 amino acids: CASRGNEQFF. As DNA, the CDR3 is TGTGCCAGTAGGGGGAATGAGCAGTTCTTC. V and J are TRBV28 and TRBJ2-1; D may be TRBD1 (6 bases). With 9 bases removed from V and 7 bases from J, the gap between germline ends came to 7 bases. This CDR3 is 10 amino acids long. Per the germline V gene, CDR1 is MDHEN and CDR2 is SYDVKM.